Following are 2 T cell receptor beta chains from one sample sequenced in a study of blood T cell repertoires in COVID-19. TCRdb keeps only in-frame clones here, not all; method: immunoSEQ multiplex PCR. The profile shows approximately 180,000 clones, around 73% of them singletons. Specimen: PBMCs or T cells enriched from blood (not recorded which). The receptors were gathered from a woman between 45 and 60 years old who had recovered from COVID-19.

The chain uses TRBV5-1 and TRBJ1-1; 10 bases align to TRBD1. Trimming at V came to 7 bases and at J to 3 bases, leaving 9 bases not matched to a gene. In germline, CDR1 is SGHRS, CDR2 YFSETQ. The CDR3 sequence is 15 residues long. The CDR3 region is CASFARTGGDTEAFF. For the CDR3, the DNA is TGCGCCAGCTTCGCCCGGACAGGGGGGGACACTGAAGCTTTCTTT.

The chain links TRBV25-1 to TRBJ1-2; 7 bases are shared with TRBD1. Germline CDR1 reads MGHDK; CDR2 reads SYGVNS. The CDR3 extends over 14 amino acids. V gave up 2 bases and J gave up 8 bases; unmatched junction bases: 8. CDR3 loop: CASSEEVRGCGYTF. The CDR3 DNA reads TGTGCCAGCAGTGAAGAGGTCAGGGGGTGCGGCTACACCTTC.